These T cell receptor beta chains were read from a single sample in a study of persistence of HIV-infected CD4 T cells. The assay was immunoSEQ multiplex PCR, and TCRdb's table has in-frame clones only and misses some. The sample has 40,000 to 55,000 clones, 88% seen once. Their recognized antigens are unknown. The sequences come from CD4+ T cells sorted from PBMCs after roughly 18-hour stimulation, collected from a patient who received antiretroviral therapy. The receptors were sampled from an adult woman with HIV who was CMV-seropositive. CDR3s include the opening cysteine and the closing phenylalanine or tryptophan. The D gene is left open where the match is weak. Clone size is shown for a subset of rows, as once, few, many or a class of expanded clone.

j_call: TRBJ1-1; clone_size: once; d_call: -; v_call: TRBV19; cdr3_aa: CASSMGRNMNTEAFF; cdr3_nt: TGTGCCAGTAGTATGGGCCGGAACATGAACACTGAAGCTTTCTTT
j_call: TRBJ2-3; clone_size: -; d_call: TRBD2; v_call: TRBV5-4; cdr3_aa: CASSSAGVTDTQYF; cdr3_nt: TGTGCCAGCAGCTCGGCGGGGGTCACAGATACGCAGTATTTT
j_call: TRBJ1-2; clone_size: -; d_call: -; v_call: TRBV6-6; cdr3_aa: CASRFLVPGGYTF; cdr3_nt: TGTGCCAGCAGGTTTCTTGTACCGGGTGGCTACACCTTC
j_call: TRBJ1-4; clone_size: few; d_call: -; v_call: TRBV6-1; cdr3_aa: CASSEASLATNEKLFF; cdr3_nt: TGTGCCAGCAGTGAAGCGTCACTTGCAACTAATGAAAAACTGTTTTTT
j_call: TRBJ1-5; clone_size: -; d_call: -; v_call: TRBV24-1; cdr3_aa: CATSEGNQPQHF; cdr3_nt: TGTGCCACCAGTGAGGGGAATCAGCCCCAGCATTTT
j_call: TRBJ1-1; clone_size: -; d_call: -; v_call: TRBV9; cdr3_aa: CASSPPGGGGTEAFF; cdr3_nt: TGTGCCAGCAGCCCTCCAGGCGGAGGAGGGACTGAAGCTTTCTTT
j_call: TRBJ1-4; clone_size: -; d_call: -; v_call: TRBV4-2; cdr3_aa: CASSPAEPGTNEKLFF; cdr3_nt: TGTGCCAGCAGCCCCGCCGAACCTGGCACTAATGAAAAACTGTTTTTT
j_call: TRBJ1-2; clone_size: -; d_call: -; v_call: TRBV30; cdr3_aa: CAWSDGGPAGYTF; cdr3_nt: TGTGCCTGGAGTGATGGGGGCCCGGCTGGCTACACCTTC
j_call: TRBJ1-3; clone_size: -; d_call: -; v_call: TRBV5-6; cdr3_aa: CASSWTGVQGGNTIYF; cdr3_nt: TGTGCCAGCAGCTGGACGGGAGTCCAAGGAGGGAACACCATATATTTT
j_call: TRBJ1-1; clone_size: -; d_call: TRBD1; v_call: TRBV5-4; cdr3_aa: CASSLRTGVTEAFF; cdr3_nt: TGTGCCAGCAGCCTCAGGACAGGGGTCACTGAAGCTTTCTTT
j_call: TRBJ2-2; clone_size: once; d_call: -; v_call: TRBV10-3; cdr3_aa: CAISPQGPNTGELFF; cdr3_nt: TGTGCCATCAGCCCACAGGGTCCGAACACCGGGGAGCTGTTTTTT
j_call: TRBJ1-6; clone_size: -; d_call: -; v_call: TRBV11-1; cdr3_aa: CASRQTSYNSPLHF; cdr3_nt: TGTGCCAGCAGACAAACCTCCTATAATTCACCCCTCCACTTT
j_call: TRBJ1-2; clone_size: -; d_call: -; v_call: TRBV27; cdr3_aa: CASSTLSVLSYGYTF; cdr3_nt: TGTGCCAGCAGCACCCTATCGGTTCTCTCCTATGGCTACACCTTC
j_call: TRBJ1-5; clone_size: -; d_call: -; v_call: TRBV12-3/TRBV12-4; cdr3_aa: CASSLQGYQPQHF; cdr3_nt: TGTGCCAGCAGTTTACAGGGTTATCAGCCCCAGCATTTT
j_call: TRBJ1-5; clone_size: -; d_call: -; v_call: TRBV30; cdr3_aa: CAWAGESNQPQHF; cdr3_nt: TGTGCCTGGGCAGGGGAGAGCAATCAGCCCCAGCATTTT
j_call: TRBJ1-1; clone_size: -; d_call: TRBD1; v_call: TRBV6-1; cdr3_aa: CASSPGTANTEAFF; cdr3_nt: TGTGCCAGCAGTCCCGGGACAGCGAACACTGAAGCTTTCTTT
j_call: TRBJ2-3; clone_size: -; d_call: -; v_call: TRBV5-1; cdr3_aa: CASSLGDNKFYTDTQYF; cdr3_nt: TGCGCCAGCAGCTTGGGGGACAACAAGTTTTACACAGATACGCAGTATTTT
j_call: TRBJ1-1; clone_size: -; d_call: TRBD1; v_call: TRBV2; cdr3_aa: CASSEAGQGAFF; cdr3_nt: TGTGCCAGCAGTGAAGCGGGACAGGGAGCTTTCTTT
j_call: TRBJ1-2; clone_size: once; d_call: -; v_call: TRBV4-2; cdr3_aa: CASSQGTDYGYTF; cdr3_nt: TGTGCCAGCAGCCAAGGGACCGATTATGGCTACACCTTC
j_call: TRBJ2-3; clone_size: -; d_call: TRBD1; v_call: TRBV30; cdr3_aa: CAWSPRTGISDTQYF; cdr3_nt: TGTGCCTGGAGTCCGCGGACAGGGATTTCAGATACGCAGTATTTT
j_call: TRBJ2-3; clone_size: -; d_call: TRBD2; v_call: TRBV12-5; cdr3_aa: CASGLSSGTRGTDTQYF; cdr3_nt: TGTGCTAGTGGTTTGAGCTCCGGGACTAGGGGCACAGATACGCAGTATTTT
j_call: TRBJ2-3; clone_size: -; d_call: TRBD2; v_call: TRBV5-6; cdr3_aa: CASSKGLAGATDTQYF; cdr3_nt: TGTGCCAGCAGCAAGGGACTAGCGGGGGCAACAGATACGCAGTATTTT
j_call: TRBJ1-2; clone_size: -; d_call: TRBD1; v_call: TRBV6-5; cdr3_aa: CATWDRHLGYTF; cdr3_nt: TGTGCCACCTGGGACAGACATCTTGGCTACACCTTC
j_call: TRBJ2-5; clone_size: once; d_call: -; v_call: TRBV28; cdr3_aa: CASSDLRETQYF; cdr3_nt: TGTGCCAGCAGTGACTTGCGAGAGACCCAGTACTTC
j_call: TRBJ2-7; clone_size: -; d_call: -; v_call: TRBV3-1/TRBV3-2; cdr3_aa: CASSHLARGTLNYEQYF; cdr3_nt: TGTGCCAGCAGCCATCTAGCCCGGGGGACCCTTAACTACGAGCAGTACTTC
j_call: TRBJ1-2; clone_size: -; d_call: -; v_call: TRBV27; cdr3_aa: CASSLAGRYGYTF; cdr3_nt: TGTGCCAGCAGTTTAGCAGGGCGCTATGGCTACACCTTC
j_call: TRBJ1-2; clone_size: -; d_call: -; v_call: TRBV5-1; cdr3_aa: CASSFQGPEGYTF; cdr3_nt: TGCGCCAGCAGCTTTCAGGGGCCCGAGGGCTACACCTTC
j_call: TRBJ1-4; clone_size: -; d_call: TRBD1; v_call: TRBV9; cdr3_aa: CASSGGTGYEKLFF; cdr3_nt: TGTGCCAGCAGCGGAGGGACAGGGTATGAAAAACTGTTTTTT
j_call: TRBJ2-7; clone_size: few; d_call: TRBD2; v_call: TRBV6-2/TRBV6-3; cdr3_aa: CASSNPGGVYEQYF; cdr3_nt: TGTGCCAGCAGTAATCCCGGGGGGGTCTACGAGCAGTACTTC
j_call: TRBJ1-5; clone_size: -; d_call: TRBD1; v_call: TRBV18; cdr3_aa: CASSPRTGERNQPQHF; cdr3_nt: TGTGCCAGCTCACCAAGGACAGGGGAGAGGAATCAGCCCCAGCATTTT
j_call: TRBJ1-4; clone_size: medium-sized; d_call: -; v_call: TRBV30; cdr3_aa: CAWSADRRGALFF; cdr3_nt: TGTGCCTGGAGTGCGGATCGGCGGGGGGCACTGTTTTTT
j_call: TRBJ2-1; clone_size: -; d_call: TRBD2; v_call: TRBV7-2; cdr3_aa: CASSVSGGSHNEQFF; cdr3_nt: TGTGCCAGCAGCGTTAGCGGGGGGAGCCACAATGAGCAGTTCTTC
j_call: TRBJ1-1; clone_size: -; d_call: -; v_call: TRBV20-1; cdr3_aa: CSAGGLLNTEAFF; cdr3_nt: TGCAGTGCTGGTGGACTGCTGAACACTGAAGCTTTCTTT
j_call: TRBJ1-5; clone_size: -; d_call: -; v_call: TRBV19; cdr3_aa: CASSIDRGGNQPQHF; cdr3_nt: TGTGCCAGTAGTATAGACAGGGGAGGCAATCAGCCCCAGCATTTT
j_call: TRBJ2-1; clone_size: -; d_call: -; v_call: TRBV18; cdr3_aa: CASSPYARSYNEQFF; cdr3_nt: TGTGCCAGCTCCCCATACGCCCGCTCCTACAATGAGCAGTTCTTC
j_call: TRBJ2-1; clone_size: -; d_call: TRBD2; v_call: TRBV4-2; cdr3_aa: CASSQDSLAAGGAYEQFF; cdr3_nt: TGTGCCAGCAGCCAAGATTCCCTAGCTGCGGGGGGGGCATATGAGCAGTTCTTC
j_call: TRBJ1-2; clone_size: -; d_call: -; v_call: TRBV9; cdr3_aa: CASSVSGDSGYTF; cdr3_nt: TGTGCCAGCAGCGTATCAGGGGACTCAGGCTACACCTTC
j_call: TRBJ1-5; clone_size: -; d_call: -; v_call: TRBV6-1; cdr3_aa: CASSESDQPQHF; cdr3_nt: TGTGCCAGCAGTGAATCGGATCAGCCCCAGCATTTT
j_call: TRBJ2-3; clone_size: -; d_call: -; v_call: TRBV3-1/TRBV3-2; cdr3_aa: CASSQRPGGTDTQYF; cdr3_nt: TGTGCCAGCAGCCAAAGGCCAGGAGGGACAGATACGCAGTATTTT
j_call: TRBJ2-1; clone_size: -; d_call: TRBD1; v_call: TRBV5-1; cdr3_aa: CASSYPGQATNEQFF; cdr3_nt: TGCGCCAGCAGCTACCCGGGACAGGCTACGAATGAGCAGTTCTTC
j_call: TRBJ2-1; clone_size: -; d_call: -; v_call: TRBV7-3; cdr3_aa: CASSLKGGQGNNEQFF; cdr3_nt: TGTGCCAGCAGCTTAAAAGGTGGGCAGGGGAACAATGAGCAGTTCTTC
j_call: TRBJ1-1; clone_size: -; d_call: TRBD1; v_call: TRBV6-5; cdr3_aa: CASTRQGMNTEAFF; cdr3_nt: TGTGCCAGCACCCGACAGGGAATGAACACTGAAGCTTTCTTT
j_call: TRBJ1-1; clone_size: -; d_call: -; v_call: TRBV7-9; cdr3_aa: CASSLMSPGEAFF; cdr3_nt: TGTGCCAGCAGCTTAATGTCGCCCGGTGAAGCTTTCTTT
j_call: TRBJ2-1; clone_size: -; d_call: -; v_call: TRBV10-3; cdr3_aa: CAISSITGNEQFF; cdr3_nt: TGTGCCATCAGTTCCATTACAGGGAATGAGCAGTTCTTC
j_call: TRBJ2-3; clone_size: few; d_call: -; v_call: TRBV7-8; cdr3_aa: CASSLVTTRDTQYF; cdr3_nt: TGTGCCAGCAGCTTAGTGACTACCAGGGATACGCAGTATTTT
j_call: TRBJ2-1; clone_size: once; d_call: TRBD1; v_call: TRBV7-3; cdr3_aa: CASSLRGLNGNEQFF; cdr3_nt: TGTGCCAGCAGTCTCAGGGGGCTTAACGGCAATGAGCAGTTCTTC
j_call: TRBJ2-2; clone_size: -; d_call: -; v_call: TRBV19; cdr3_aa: CASSTSGRGELFF; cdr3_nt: TGTGCCAGTAGTACTTCCGGAAGAGGGGAGCTGTTTTTT
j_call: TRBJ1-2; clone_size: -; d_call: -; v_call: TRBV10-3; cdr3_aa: CAISGHLNYGYTF; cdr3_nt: TGTGCCATCAGTGGACACCTGAACTATGGCTACACCTTC
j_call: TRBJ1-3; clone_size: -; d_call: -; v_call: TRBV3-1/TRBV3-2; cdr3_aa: CASSQGFAGNTIYF; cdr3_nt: TGTGCCAGCAGCCAGGGTTTCGCTGGAAACACCATATATTTT
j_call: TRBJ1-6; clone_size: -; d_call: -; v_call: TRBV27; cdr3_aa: CASSWDLTRAPLHF; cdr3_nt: TGTGCCAGCAGCTGGGACCTTACCAGGGCACCCCTCCACTTT